This T cell receptor (beta chain) was sequenced for a study of blood T cell repertoires in COVID-19. Study-level background: COVID-19 samples, acute and convalescent, were from the United States, Italy and Spain. T cells, B-cell-depleted T cells, or PBMCs provided the cDNA or gDNA that served as material.

Trimming shortened V by 3 bases and J by 5 bases, and 8 bases separated the two germline ends. CDR3 length equals 13 residues. The germline gives CDR1 LNHDA, CDR2 SQIVND (reference sequence). Concerning this clone itself: At the DNA level, this CDR3 is encoded by other sequences in the same sample as well.

Seattle patients were enrolled while actively infected and followed longitudinally. Authors' analysis steps: Amplification from reference gene primers served as the basis for estimated nucleated cell counts. TCRdb keeps only in-frame clones here, not all; method: immunoSEQ multiplex PCR. That table supplies the V and J calls and clone size; D and trimming were determined from the DNA. The sample has 300,000 or so clones; about 90% are singletons. The chain uses TRBV19 and TRBJ1-5, with a possible D match to TRBD1 (5 bases). The receptor was isolated from a woman aged 25 to 45 with COVID-19, enrolled during active disease. Sequenced material: peripheral blood. The CDR3 DNA is TGTGCCAGTAGTATCGGGGGGGATCAGCCCCAGCATTTT. This sequence encodes CASSIGGDQPQHF.